One sample yielded the 25 T cell receptor beta chains listed below, sequenced in a study of blood T cells in healthy people across ages. The second PCR ran about 6 to 11 cycles with a sample-barcoded 5' primer and J-beta primers. TCRdb reprocessed the 5' RACE reads with MiXCR, giving one entry per CDR3 protein. The sample has more than 1 million distinct CDR3 sequences, 45% seen once. The sample consisted of blood. These receptors were taken from a woman aged 60 to 75 in good health.

CDR3 nucleotide sequence: TGTGCCAGCAGCAGAACAGGGGCTCGAACTGAAGCTTTCTTT. This sequence encodes CASSRTGARTEAFF. The chain uses TRBV13 and TRBJ1-1; 7 bases match TRBD1. The CDR3 runs to 14 residues. The trim removed 5 bases at V and 5 bases at J, leaving 8 bases unmatched. The germline gives CDR1 PRHDT, CDR2 FYEKMQ (reference sequence).

Details on this clonotype: A read error is possible here, since a much larger clone lies one base away. J is TRBJ2-7 and V is TRBV5-1; perhaps TRBD1 as D (6 bases). TRBJ2-5 explains the end of the DNA better; the J call may be wrong. Per the germline V gene, CDR1 is SGHRS and CDR2 is YFSETQ. The CDR3 length is 14 residues. CDR3 protein: CASSSGQFQATQYF. As DNA, the CDR3 is TGCGCCAGCAGCTCAGGACAGTTCCAAGCGACCCAGTACTTC.

The chain recombines TRBV29-1 with TRBJ2-2; unclear D gene. Trimming cost V 5 bases and J 6 bases, with 10 bases left between them. Germline CDR1 and CDR2: SQVTM and ANQGSEA. This CDR3 spans 12 amino acids. In nucleotides, the CDR3 is TGCAGCGTTTCTTCGGGTCCCGGGGAGCTGTTTTTT. It codes for CSVSSGPGELFF.

This clonotype came up many times. The chain couples TRBV5-1 to TRBJ1-2; D is unresolved. The CDR3 has 12 residues. Trimming left V 4 bases short and J 0 bases short, with 4 bases between. The germline V gene has CDR1 SGHRS and CDR2 YFSETQ. This chain's CDR3 is CASSIANYGYTF. The CDR3 DNA reads TGCGCCAGCAGCATAGCTAACTATGGCTACACCTTC.

This clonotype occurred a few times. The chain employs TRBV11-2 and TRBJ2-7, with D perhaps TRBD2 (6 bases). Trimming removed 8 bases from V and 3 bases from J, with 11 bases in between. The CDR3 is 12 residues long. The germline gives CDR1 SGHAT, CDR2 FQNNGV. The CDR3 sequence: CASAVGGYEQYF. The CDR3 DNA reads TGTGCCAGCGCTGTGGGGGGCTACGAGCAGTACTTC. Supplemented by reference TRBV11-2 and TRBJ2-7, the full variable domain reads EAGVAQSPRYKIIEKRQSVAFWCNPISGHATLYWYQQILGQGPKLLIQFQNNGVVDDSQLPKDRFSAERLKGVDSTLKIQPAKLEDSAVYLCASAVGGYEQYFGPGTRLTVT.

This clonotype was seen a handful of times. The chain employs TRBV6-2 or TRBV6-3 and TRBJ2-7; perhaps TRBD2 as D (6 bases). Trimming stripped 9 bases from V and 3 bases from J, with 21 bases between. There are 15 residues in the CDR3. CDR1 is MNHEY and CDR2 is SVGEGT in the germline V gene. CDR3 bases: TGTGCCAGTGGGGGATTTGACGGAGGGGACTACGAGCAGTACTTC. This gives the protein CASGGFDGGDYEQYF.

The rearrangement links TRBV3-1 to TRBJ2-3; 9 nucleotides line up with TRBD2. The CDR3 length is 16 residues. The J segment lost 2 bases and the V segment lost 3 bases, leaving 6 bases of the junction unmatched. CDR1 is LGHDT and CDR2 is YNNKEL in the germline V gene (reference sequence). CDR3 nucleotide sequence: TGTGCCAGCAGCCAGGTAGCGGGAGAGAACACAGATACGCAGTATTTT. Amino acid sequence: CASSQVAGENTDTQYF.

Ten or more counts support this clonotype. The genes are TRBV15 and TRBJ2-7; 7 bases fit TRBD1. V gave up 1 base and J gave up 4 bases; unmatched junction bases: 10. CDR1 and CDR2 from the germline V gene are LNHNV and YYDKDF (reference sequence). This CDR3 has 16 residues. CDR3 sequence: CATSRGFRQGAYEQYF. For the CDR3, the DNA is TGTGCCACCAGCAGAGGTTTCCGACAGGGAGCTTACGAGCAGTACTTC.

The chain links TRBV14 to TRBJ2-3, with TRBD1 matching 7 bases. Germline V CDR1 and CDR2: SGHDN, FVKESK. CDR3 size: 16 residues. Trimming at V came to 3 bases and at J to 6 bases, leaving 12 bases not matched to a gene. CDR3 DNA sequence: TGTGCCAGCAGCCATATCCGGGACAGCGGCCAGGATACGCAGTATTTT. Protein product: CASSHIRDSGQDTQYF.

The rearrangement uses TRBV6-6 and TRBJ1-6; possibly TRBD1 for D (5 bases). Looked up from germline, CDR1 is MNHNY and CDR2 is SVGAGI (reference sequence). The CDR3 is made up of 16 amino acids. The ends were cut back, 6 bases at V and 3 bases at J, with 15 bases in the middle. The CDR3, as DNA: TGTGCCAGCAGCCCGACAGTTAGGAGCTATAATTCACCCCTCCACTTT. Translated, it gives CASSPTVRSYNSPLHF.

Only a few counts were recorded for this clonotype. The chain recombines TRBV21-1 with TRBJ2-1. TRBV21-1 is listed as a pseudogene. The CDR3 loop spans 15 amino acids. CDR3 residues: CASSLIGNRGNEQFF. As DNA, the CDR3 is TGTGCCAGCAGCCTCATAGGGAATCGAGGAAATGAGCAGTTCTTC.

The V gene is TRBV7-3, the J gene TRBJ2-4, with 9 bases lining up with TRBD2. Unmatched junction bases numbered 15, after V lost 2 bases and J lost 13 bases. The CDR3 runs to 16 residues. CDR1 is SGHTA, CDR2 FQGTGA, per germline. Here the CDR3 reads CASSLGAGGPSREQYF. DNA for the CDR3: TGTGCCAGCAGCTTAGGGGCGGGAGGGCCGTCGAGAGAGCAGTACTTC. Variable domain in full (rest from reference TRBV7-3 and TRBJ2-4): GAGVSQTPSNKVTEKGKYVELRCDPISGHTALYWYRQSLGQGPEFLIYFQGTGAADDSGLPNDRFFAVRPEGSVSTLKIQRTERGDSAVYLCASSLGAGGPSREQYFGAGTRLSVL.

The sample holds one count of this clonotype. The J gene is TRBJ2-5, the V gene TRBV28, with TRBD1 identical over 8 bases. The CDR3 covers 15 residues. Germline loops: CDR1 MDHEN, CDR2 SYDVKM. Trimming at V came to 5 bases and at J to 5 bases, leaving 10 bases not matched to a gene. The CDR3 reads CASSEGQGVSETQYF. CDR3 DNA: TGTGCCAGCAGTGAAGGACAGGGAGTTTCGGAGACCCAGTACTTC.

V and J are TRBV20-1 and TRBJ2-5; 10 bases are shared with TRBD2. The germline gives CDR1 DFQATT, CDR2 SNEGSKA (reference sequence). There are 15 residues in the CDR3. After removal of 3 bases from V and 5 bases from J, the junction contained 9 bases not matched to a gene. The CDR3 DNA follows: TGCAGTGCTAGCCCTAGCGGGAGTCCTACCGAGACCCAGTACTTC. It encodes CSASPSGSPTETQYF.

As regards this clonotype: A read error may be the cause here, since a much bigger clone is one base away. V usage is TRBV11-2 and J usage is TRBJ2-3; TRBD2 might be the D (6 bases). Germline V gives CDR1 SGHAT, CDR2 FQNNGV. This CDR3 is 15 amino acids long. CDR3 amino acids: CASSLAGESTGTQYF. The CDR3 nucleotides read TGTGCCAGCAGCTTAGCGGGAGAGAGCACAGGTACGCAGTATTTT.

The chain uses TRBV5-5 and TRBJ1-4; a possible D gene is TRBD1 (5 bases). Germline CDR1 SGHKS, CDR2 YYEKEE (reference sequence). V lost 3 bases and J lost 5, with 11 bases in between. The CDR3 contains 14 residues. The CDR3 nucleotides are TGTGCCAGCAGCTCCGGGACTCTCAATGAAAAACTGTTTTTT. Protein product: CASSSGTLNEKLFF.

This clonotype was seen more than once but under ten times. The J gene is TRBJ1-6, the V gene TRBV12-3 or TRBV12-4, with TRBD1 matching 9 bases. This CDR3 contains 14 residues. J gave up 6 bases and V 6 bases, and 3 bases lay outside the gene matches. The chain's CDR3 is CASRPGQGNSPLHF. The CDR3 nucleotides read TGTGCCAGCAGGCCGGGACAGGGTAATTCACCCCTCCACTTT.

This clonotype was seen a handful of times. This sequence joins TRBV10-3 and TRBJ2-1; 11 bases align to TRBD2. Germline loops: CDR1 ENHRY, CDR2 SYGVKD. Trimming removed 0 bases from V and 5 bases from J; junction bases left unmatched: 9. This CDR3 contains 18 residues. As DNA, the CDR3 is TGTGCCATCAGTGAGTCTCCCCCGACTAGCGGGACGGACAATGAGCAGTTCTTC. Encoded protein: CAISESPPTSGTDNEQFF.

The V and J genes are TRBV20-1 and TRBJ2-1; no reliable D call. The V end lost 6 bases, the J end lost 6 bases, and 9 bases lay between the germline ends. The CDR3 runs to 11 residues. Germline V gene data show CDR1 as DFQATT and CDR2 as SNEGSKA (reference sequence). The CDR3 is CSAGRSNEQFF. The CDR3 coding sequence is TGCAGTGCGGGAAGGTCCAATGAGCAGTTCTTC.

This clonotype was detected only a few times. This chain joins TRBV27 and TRBJ2-2, with D possibly TRBD1 on 5 matching bases. Trimming left V 5 bases short and J 0 bases short, with 19 bases between. Per germline, CDR1 MNHEY and CDR2 SMNVEV (reference sequence). This CDR3 has 18 amino acids. CDR3 amino acids: CASSPTALTGANTGELFF. The DNA of the CDR3 is TGTGCCAGCAGTCCAACGGCACTAACAGGCGCGAACACCGGGGAGCTGTTTTTT.

The gene calls are TRBV5-1 and TRBJ2-3, with a possible D match to TRBD2 (5 bases). CDR1 SGHRS and CDR2 YFSETQ come from the germline V gene. Trimming took off 3 bases at V and 0 bases at J, with 14 bases between the two ends. The CDR3 consists of 16 residues. Here the CDR3 reads CASSSDGSASTDTQYF. The CDR3, as DNA: TGCGCCAGCAGCTCGGATGGTAGCGCTAGCACAGATACGCAGTATTTT.

The chain employs TRBV11-1 and TRBJ2-7, with 8 bases aligning to TRBD2. V was pared by 6 bases and J by 2 bases, with 12 bases of the junction left unmatched. CDR3 length equals 16 residues. Germline CDR1 is SGHAT and CDR2 is FQDESV (reference sequence). The CDR3 reads CASSHGLAMFPYEQYF. CDR3 nucleotides: TGTGCCAGCAGTCACGGACTAGCAATGTTCCCCTACGAGCAGTACTTC.

The chain carries TRBV9 and TRBJ2-1, with D tentatively TRBD1 or TRBD2 (6 bases each). The CDR3 has 15 residues. Trimming pared 0 bases from V and 7 bases from J, leaving 14 bases between. The germline V gene encodes CDR1 SGDLS and CDR2 YYNGEE. CDR3 residues: CASSVEGGRRNEQFF. The CDR3 DNA sequence: TGTGCCAGCAGCGTAGAGGGGGGCCGCCGGAATGAGCAGTTCTTC.

The rearrangement uses TRBV20-1 and TRBJ2-5; possible D gene TRBD2, 7 bases. The DNA end is more similar to TRBJ2-1, so the J call may be wrong. The CDR3 extends over 17 amino acids. Per germline, CDR1 DFQATT and CDR2 SNEGSKA (reference sequence). The CDR3 spells CSARKWGRGASKETQFF. CDR3 in DNA: TGCAGTGCCAGAAAGTGGGGACGGGGGGCGAGTAAAGAGACCCAGTTCTTC.

The chain has TRBV11-2 and TRBJ2-7, with TRBD1 identical over 8 bases. The J call may be in error: the DNA end matches TRBJ2-5 better. CDR1 and CDR2 from the germline V gene are SGHAT and FQNNGV. The CDR3 spans 16 residues. The CDR3 region has the DNA TGTGCCAGCAGCCGATTTACACAGGGGGGAAAAGAGACCCAGTACTTC. Its protein product is CASSRFTQGGKETQYF.